The sequence of this T cell receptor beta chain was determined in a study of a mutant IDH1 vaccine in newly diagnosed glioma. Study background: Patients were pretreated with radiotherapy, temozolomide, or both, mostly both.

This CDR3 spans 15 amino acids. Deletions cut 4 bases from V and 0 bases from J, with 12 bases between. The germline V gene encodes CDR1 MDHEN and CDR2 SYDVKM. Time point noted: baseline, week 1 (first vaccination visit). The treatment denotes: pre-vaccination baseline after standard-of-care therapy. Some clones are missing from TCRdb's copy, which holds only in-frame ones; the method was immunoSEQ multiplex PCR. The table records about 69,000 clones, 86% of them present only once. The sequenced sample was PBMCs, obtained from a glioma patient treated with radiotherapy, temozolomide or both. The origin of this receptor is a man aged 30 to 45 with glioma. V usage is TRBV28 and J usage is TRBJ1-2; possibly TRBD1 for D (6 bases). The CDR3 loop reads CASSYPRGANYGYTF. The CDR3 DNA sequence: TGTGCCAGCAGTTATCCCAGGGGAGCTAACTATGGCTACACCTTC.